This T cell receptor beta chain was recorded in a study of OX40 agonist ivuxolimab in advanced cancers. The wider study: The dose-escalation group included hepatocellular carcinoma, melanoma, renal cell carcinoma and head and neck cancer. In three patients, partial responses were observed, one with hepatocellular carcinoma and two with cutaneous melanoma. Prior anti-PD-1, anti-PD-L1 or anti-CTLA-4 therapy was allowed; 40% to 50% had some.

Clones were sequenced by immunoSEQ multiplex PCR, and TCRdb holds only the in-frame ones, with some missing. The data contain tens of thousands of clones, more than 80% of them singletons. The ends were cut back, 3 bases at V and 6 bases at J, with 10 bases in the middle. CDR1 is SGHDT, CDR2 YYEEEE, per germline. The CDR3 is 13 residues long. This receptor was taken from an adult with an advanced solid tumor such as melanoma, head and neck, liver or kidney cancer. The V call is TRBV5-6, the J call TRBJ1-5; D unclear. The starting material was CD4+ or CD8+ T cells sorted from blood, obtained in a trial of the OX40 agonist ivuxolimab. The CDR3 is CASSSQTGQPQHF. DNA for the CDR3: TGTGCCAGCAGCTCGCAGACCGGTCAGCCCCAGCATTTT.